Below, 14 T cell receptor beta chains from the same sample are listed, as sequenced in a study of T cell responses to AZD1222 COVID-19 vaccine. Assay used: immunoSEQ multiplex PCR; TCRdb lists only in-frame clones, some missing. The top ten hold roughly 0.51% of the sample, which has 250,000 to 300,000 clones, 94% seen once. Sequencing used peripheral blood, obtained 28 days after the second AZD1222 dose. The origin of the receptors is an adult who received the AZD1222 COVID-19 vaccine.

This chain links TRBV27 with TRBJ1-6; 10 bases line up with TRBD1. This CDR3 spans 18 amino acids. CDR1 is MNHEY, CDR2 SMNVEV, per germline (reference sequence). V gave up 2 bases and J gave up 3 bases; unmatched junction bases: 7. The CDR3 nucleotides read TGTGCCAGCAGTTTAAGTGGACAGGGGGGATACTATAATTCACCCCTCCACTTT. Protein: CASSLSGQGGYYNSPLHF.

This clone was observed a single time. The chain joins TRBV27 to TRBJ1-2; maybe TRBD1 (5 bases). The germline V and J ends were trimmed by 8 bases and 4 bases, with 17 bases remaining between them. Germline-derived CDR1 and CDR2 are MNHEY and SMNVEV (reference sequence). CDR3 size: 14 residues. CDR3: CASGPTGRTYGYTF. The CDR3 DNA reads as TGTGCCAGCGGACCGACGGGACGGACCTATGGCTACACCTTC.

The rearrangement uses TRBV19 and TRBJ1-1, with D tentatively TRBD1 (5 bases). The CDR3 consists of 14 residues. V shed 7 bases and J shed 1 base, with 13 bases lying between them. From germline, CDR1 is LNHDA and CDR2 SQIVND (reference sequence). For the CDR3, the DNA is TGTGCCAGTACTTGGGGGGGAAGGAACACTGAAGCTTTCTTT. Protein sequence: CASTWGGRNTEAFF.

The V and J genes are TRBV5-1 and TRBJ2-6, with no clear D. Trimming took off 5 bases at V and 0 bases at J, with 21 bases between the two ends. This CDR3 is built from 19 residues. Germline V lookup: CDR1 SGHRS, CDR2 YFSETQ. The CDR3 protein is CASRADPLPPFSGANVLTF. The CDR3 DNA is TGCGCCAGCAGGGCGGACCCACTACCCCCGTTCTCTGGGGCCAACGTCCTGACTTTC.

The rearrangement uses TRBV28 and TRBJ1-5; TRBD1 matches at 8 bases. Germline lookup yields CDR1 MDHEN and CDR2 SYDVKM. This CDR3 is built from 13 residues. V trimming: 6 bases; J trimming: 7 bases; junction bases outside the gene matches: 5. CDR3 DNA sequence: TGTGCCAGCAGATCAGGGGGCAGGCAGCCCCAGCATTTT. It codes for CASRSGGRQPQHF.

This sequence joins TRBV5-4 and TRBJ2-1; 14 bases map to TRBD2. The V and J ends lost 5 bases and 15 bases, in that order; junction bases with no gene match: 13. Germline CDR1 reads SGHNT; CDR2 reads YYREEE (reference sequence). This CDR3 is 15 amino acids long. The CDR3 loop is CASRPPGLAGDPLFF. DNA for the CDR3: TGTGCCAGCAGACCACCGGGACTAGCGGGAGACCCGTTGTTCTTC.

V is TRBV28 and J is TRBJ1-6, with TRBD1 identical over 9 bases. This CDR3 contains 15 residues. From germline, CDR1 is MDHEN and CDR2 SYDVKM. The ends lost 4 bases at V and 10 bases at J; junction bases unmatched: 8. CDR3 sequence (DNA): TGTGCCAGCAGTTACGGGGACAGGGAGGGATCACCCCTCCACTTT. Protein: CASSYGDREGSPLHF.

The V gene is TRBV3-1 (or the pseudogene TRBV3-2), the J gene TRBJ2-1, with no clear D. Germline V lookup: CDR1 LGHDT, CDR2 YNNKEL (reference sequence). CDR3 length: 16 residues. Trimming took 4 bases from V and 0 from J, leaving 13 bases between them. CDR3 amino acids: CASSPQSASSYNEQFF. CDR3 DNA sequence: TGTGCCAGCAGCCCCCAAAGCGCTAGCTCCTACAATGAGCAGTTCTTC.

The chain carries TRBV5-6 and TRBJ2-1; the D is unclear. Trimming removed 5 bases at V and 5 bases at J, with 14 bases between. Germline V gene sequence: CDR1 SGHDT, CDR2 YYEEEE. The CDR3 is 14 amino acids. CDR3 sequence reads: CASSTLLGNNEQFF. CDR3 nucleotide sequence: TGTGCCAGCAGTACCCTGTTGGGGAACAATGAGCAGTTCTTC.

On this clone: One end of the junction is discordant with germline, which a read error may explain. This rearrangement joins TRBV12-3 or TRBV12-4 to TRBJ2-1; perhaps TRBD1 as D (5 bases). The CDR3 length is 13 residues. CDR3 region: CASSLGAYAEQFF. For the CDR3, the DNA is TGTGCCAGCAGCTTAGGGGCCTATGCTGAGCAGTTCTTC.

The DNA for the CDR3 is TGTGCCAGTAGTAGGGGGGTAGGGACCGGGGAGCTGTTTTTT. Its protein product is CASSRGVGTGELFF. The rearrangement uses TRBV19 and TRBJ2-2, with a weak D call TRBD2 (6 bases). This CDR3 has 14 amino acids. V was shortened by 4 bases and J by 5 bases, with 11 bases between the two germline ends. The germline V gene has CDR1 LNHDA and CDR2 SQIVND (reference sequence).

The chain uses TRBV7-9 and TRBJ2-7; 11 positions agree with TRBD2. V shed 5 bases, J shed 2 bases, and the junction held 5 bases outside the gene matches. The CDR3 extends over 15 amino acids. Germline-derived CDR1 and CDR2 are SEHNR and FQNEAQ (reference sequence). The DNA for the CDR3 is TGTGCCAGCAGCGCGGGACTAGCGGTCACCTACGAGCAGTACTTC. Its protein product is CASSAGLAVTYEQYF.

V and J are TRBV19 and TRBJ1-2; the match to TRBD1 covers 7 bases. Trimming at V came to 10 bases and at J to 3 bases, leaving 17 bases not matched to a gene. Germline V gene lookup returns CDR1 LNHDA and CDR2 SQIVND (reference sequence). This CDR3 contains 16 residues. DNA of the CDR3: TGTGCCACCCCCTTATGGACAGGCCCCCTCTACTATGGCTACACCTTC. Amino acid sequence: CATPLWTGPLYYGYTF.

V and J are TRBV7-9 and TRBJ1-2, with D tentatively TRBD1 (5 bases). V lost 3 bases and J 4 bases, leaving 9 bases between the germline ends. This CDR3 spans 13 amino acids. Germline V gene sequence: CDR1 SEHNR, CDR2 FQNEAQ (reference sequence). The CDR3 loop is CASSLKGTYGYTF. CDR3 DNA sequence: TGTGCCAGCAGCTTGAAAGGGACCTATGGCTACACCTTC. The complete variable domain, with remaining parts taken from reference TRBV7-9 and TRBJ1-2, reads DTGVSQNPRHKITKRGQNVTFRCDPISEHNRLYWYRQTLGQGPEFLTYFQNEAQLEKSRLLSDRFSAERPKGSFSTLEIQRTEQGDSAMYLCASSLKGTYGYTFGSGTRLTVV.